The following is a TCR beta chain sequence with its context. This specimen comes from a study of blood T cell repertoires in COVID-19. Across the study: Collection of acute and convalescent COVID-19 samples took place in the United States, Italy and Spain. PBMCs, B-cell-depleted T cells, or T cells were the source of the cDNA or gDNA that made up the material.

Germline-derived CDR1 and CDR2 are MNHNY and SVGAGI (reference sequence). The CDR3 extends over 13 amino acids. The junction had 3 bases not matched to a gene; V was cut back by 8 bases and J by 0 bases. As handled by the study authors: Reference gene primers were amplified, and this amplification served to estimate nucleated cell counts. Produced via immunoSEQ multiplex PCR; TCRdb's table is partial and in-frame only. V, J and clone size are taken as reported in that table, and D and trimming were inferred from the DNA itself. Of some 140,000 clones listed, 70% to 85% were seen once; the top ten hold roughly 3.6%.

Sequencing was carried out using peripheral blood. This TCR was recovered from a man aged 55 to 69 with acute or convalescent COVID-19. The chain employs TRBV6-6 and TRBJ2-7; the match to TRBD2 covers 8 bases. The CDR3 region is CASSGGNSYEQYF. DNA of the CDR3: TGTGCCAGCTCGGGGGGGAACTCCTACGAGCAGTACTTC.